The entry that follows covers one T cell receptor beta chain sequence. The authors' processing: How many nucleated cells were present was estimated from reference gene primer amplification. Here immunoSEQ multiplex PCR was the method, and the copy in TCRdb shows in-frame clones only, minus some. For V, J and clone size, that table is used; D and trimming come from the DNA. The table lists under 95,000 clones, roughly nine tenths of them singletons. The record originates from a study of blood T cell repertoires in COVID-19. As for the study in general: The origin of the acute and convalescent COVID-19 samples was the United States, Italy and Spain. The analysed material was cDNA or gDNA that came from T cells, B-cell-depleted T cells, or PBMCs.

CDR1 SGHRS and CDR2 YFSETQ come from the germline V gene. The V and J ends lost 0 bases and 2 bases respectively, with 9 bases between them. This CDR3 region has 14 residues. Seattle's cohort entered during active infection and was followed longitudinally. The chain couples TRBV5-1 to TRBJ2-7, with D perhaps TRBD2 (6 bases). This sequence was found in a man aged 50 or older with COVID-19, enrolled during active disease. Sequenced: peripheral blood. The CDR3 spells CASSLAGLTYEQYF. The CDR3 nucleotides read TGCGCCAGCAGCTTGGCGGGACTGACCTACGAGCAGTACTTC.